This T cell receptor beta chain was retrieved from a study of T cell responses to AZD1222 COVID-19 vaccine. General study results and limits: CD4 TCRs associated with vaccination spanned spike, dominating at 160-218 and 743-854.

The assay was immunoSEQ multiplex PCR, and TCRdb's table has in-frame clones only and misses some. The table records over 130,000 clones, about 88% of them present only once. A note on this clone: Its antigen is not identified.

This sequence was found in an adult who received the AZD1222 COVID-19 vaccine. The material was peripheral blood, obtained 28 days after the second AZD1222 dose.

As DNA, the CDR3 is TGTGCCAGCAGCTGGCGAGCGGAGACTGAAGCTTTCTTT. Residues: CASSWRAETEAFF. The chain links TRBV7-9 to TRBJ1-1; D not resolved. The germline gives CDR1 SEHNR, CDR2 FQNEAQ (reference sequence). Trimming cost V 4 bases and J 5 bases, with 11 bases left between them. This CDR3 is 13 amino acids long.